This record concerns one T cell receptor beta chain sequence. Its antigen is undetermined. Reverse transcription of roughly 0.5 to 1 ug RNA was carried out with random hexamers. Multiplex PCR with immunoSEQ amplified the TCR beta CDR3 across 54 Vbeta and 13 Jbeta. MiXCR was run by TCRdb on the immunoSEQ multiplex PCR reads, yielding one entry per CDR3 protein. The sample carries around 190,000 distinct CDR3 sequences, approximately 93% recorded once. The sample comes from a study of CD8 T cells in Susac syndrome. Whole-study results and caveats: The study's TCR sequencing and HLA analysis drew on a certain number of individuals. That number was acknowledged as relatively small.

The length of the CDR3 is 12 residues. The V end lost 5 bases, the J end lost 3 bases, and 5 bases lay between the germline ends. From germline, CDR1 is SGHTA and CDR2 FQGNSA. This chain uses TRBV7-2 with TRBJ1-5, with D hard to call. The sequence came from a human donor in good health. Sequenced material: CD4+ T cells from PBMCs. CDR3 sequence: CASSGNNQPQHF. The CDR3 DNA reads TGTGCCAGCAGCGGAAACAATCAGCCCCAGCATTTT.